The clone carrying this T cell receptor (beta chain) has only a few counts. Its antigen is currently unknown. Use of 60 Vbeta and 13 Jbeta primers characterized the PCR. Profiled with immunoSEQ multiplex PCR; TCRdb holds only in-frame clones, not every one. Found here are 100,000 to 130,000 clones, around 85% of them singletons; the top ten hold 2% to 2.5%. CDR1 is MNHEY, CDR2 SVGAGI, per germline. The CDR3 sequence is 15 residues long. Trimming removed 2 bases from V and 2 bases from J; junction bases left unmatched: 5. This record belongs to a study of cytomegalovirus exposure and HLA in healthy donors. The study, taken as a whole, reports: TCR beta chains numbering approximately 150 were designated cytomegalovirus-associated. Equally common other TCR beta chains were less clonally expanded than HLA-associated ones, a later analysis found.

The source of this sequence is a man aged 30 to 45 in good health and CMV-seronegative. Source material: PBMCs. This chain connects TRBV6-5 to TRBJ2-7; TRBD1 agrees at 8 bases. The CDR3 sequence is CASSYATGAPYEQYF. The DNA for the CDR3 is TGTGCCAGCAGTTACGCGACAGGGGCACCCTACGAGCAGTACTTC.